What follows are 23 T cell receptor beta chains derived from one specimen sequenced in a study of T cell clonality in common variable immunodeficiency. No antigen has been assigned to these receptors. Overall study results and limits: Common variable immunodeficiency TCR beta sequences reportedly had fewer deletions and N-nucleotide insertions.

Sequenced by immunoSEQ multiplex PCR; TCRdb stores in-frame clones only, minus some. This repertoire holds around 32,000 clones, and none appear only once. Sequenced input: peripheral blood mononuclear cells. All receptors derive from a human donor with common variable immunodeficiency.

At least ten counts were recorded for this clone. The CDR3 extends 3 residues past the end of the read, so its final part is completed from the germline J gene. This sequence joins TRBV5-6 and TRBJ2-7, with TRBD1 matching 11 bases. The V segment lost 3 bases and the J segment 4 bases; nucleotides outside the gene matches: 6. Germline-derived CDR1 and CDR2 are SGHDT and YYEEEE. The CDR3 contains 15 residues. The DNA read from the CDR3 is TGTGCCAGCAGCTCGGACGGGACAGGGGGGTACGAG. Its translation is CASSSDGTGGYE. The whole CDR3 reads CASSSDGTGGYEQYF. The complete variable domain, with remaining parts taken from reference TRBV5-6 and TRBJ2-7, reads DAGVTQSPTHLIKTRGQQVTLRCSPKSGHDTVSWYQQALGQGPQFIFQYYEEEERQRGNFPDRFSGHQFPNYSSELNVNALLLGDSALYLCASSSDGTGGYEQYFGPGTRLTVT.

A few counts support this clone. With the read ending 3 residues before the CDR3 end, the germline J gene is used to fill in that end. The genes are TRBV2 and TRBJ1-6; tentative D call: TRBD1 (6 bases). Germline CDR1 is SNHLY and CDR2 is FYNNEI. CDR3 size: 15 residues. Deletions cut 2 bases from V and 7 bases from J, with 12 bases between. Here the CDR3 reads CASSERWTVNSPLHF. The CDR3 bases that were read are TGTGCCAGCAGTGAACGATGGACAGTAAATTCACCC.

As to this clone: The read falls 3 residues short of the CDR3 end, and the missing part is taken from the germline J gene. The chain recombines TRBV7-2 with TRBJ1-2, with D possibly being TRBD1 (5 bases). Germline V lookup: CDR1 SGHTA, CDR2 FQGNSA. Trimming shortened V by 1 base and J by 4 bases, and 10 bases separated the two germline ends. The CDR3 has 14 residues. CDR3 protein: CASSLGGSSYGYTF. The CDR3 DNA, read in part, is TGTGCCAGCAGCTTAGGGGGCAGCTCCTATGGC.

About this clone: The read falls 3 residues short of the CDR3 end, and the missing part is taken from the germline J gene. This sequence joins TRBV18 and TRBJ2-5; perhaps TRBD2 as D (5 bases). With 3 bases removed from V and 5 bases from J, the gap between germline ends came to 7 bases. The germline V gene encodes CDR1 KGHSH and CDR2 LQKENI. The CDR3 is 12 residues long. CDR3 DNA (partial): TGTGCCAGCTCACCCACGGGGGAGACC. Amino acid sequence: CASSPTGET. Given in full, the CDR3 is CASSPTGETQYF.

Worth noting for this clone: The read halts 3 residues ahead of the CDR3 end, with the missing end drawn from the germline J gene. V is TRBV19 and J is TRBJ1-1; D is perhaps TRBD1 (6 bases). Per the germline V gene, CDR1 is LNHDA and CDR2 is SQIVND (reference sequence). The CDR3 is 16 amino acids. V shed 7 bases and J shed 1 base, with 19 bases lying between them. CDR3 protein: CASKRSGATPNTEAFF. CDR3 DNA (partial): TGTGCCAGTAAACGGTCAGGGGCCACGCCGAACACTGAA.

This clone has ten or more counts. With the read ending 3 residues before the CDR3 end, the germline J gene is used to fill in that end. This chain links TRBV6-2 or TRBV6-3 with TRBJ1-5; D perhaps matches TRBD1 (6 bases). The CDR3 has 17 amino acids. V was clipped by 0 bases and J by 4 bases, with 16 bases between them. CDR1 is MNHEY, CDR2 SVGEGT, per germline. CDR3 in amino acids: CASSYSPFTGKNQPQHF. Partial CDR3 DNA: TGTGCCAGCAGTTACTCCCCGTTTACAGGGAAGAATCAGCCC.

This clone has a count of ten or more. The read ends 3 residues early relative to the CDR3; the germline J gene fills the gap. The V call is TRBV7-6, the J call TRBJ2-7, with D unresolved. The V end lost 0 bases, the J end lost 5 bases, and 5 bases lay between the germline ends. The CDR3 totals 12 residues. The germline V gene has CDR1 SGHVS and CDR2 FNYEAQ. CDR3 bases read: TGTGCCAGCAGCTTAGCAGAGGACGAG. Residues: CASSLAEDE. The whole CDR3 region reads CASSLAEDEQYF.

This clone was detected only a few times. Read sequence stops 3 residues before the CDR3 end, and the germline J gene provides the missing end. This chain uses TRBV7-2 with TRBJ2-5; tentatively, D is TRBD1 or TRBD2 (5 bases each). Per germline, CDR1 SGHTA and CDR2 FQGNSA. The ends were cut back, 5 bases at V and 4 bases at J, with 8 bases in the middle. This CDR3 is built from 12 residues. The sequenced part of the CDR3 DNA is TGTGCCAGCAGCACAGGAGGAGAGACC. It codes for CASSTGGET. The whole CDR3 protein reads CASSTGGETQYF.

On this clone: Coverage ceases 3 residues before the CDR3 finishes, and the germline J gene fills in the end. The chain couples TRBV18 to TRBJ2-7; 10 bases align to TRBD1. The CDR3 covers 22 residues. Per the germline V gene, CDR1 is KGHSH and CDR2 is LQKENI. V dropped 4 bases and J dropped 3; count of bases not matched to a gene: 27. The CDR3 DNA, read in part, is TGTGCCAGCTCACTCAGTACTCCTCCCTCTTTCCCCGGGACAGGGGCCCACTACGAG. This codes for CASSLSTPPSFPGTGAHYE. The full CDR3 protein reads CASSLSTPPSFPGTGAHYEQYF.

This clone has a handful of counts. The read terminates 3 residues ahead of where the CDR3 ends, so the germline J gene completes it. The rearrangement joins TRBV20-1 to TRBJ2-1, with 9 bases fitting TRBD1. The CDR3 length is 17 residues. The J segment lost 3 bases and the V segment lost 0 bases, leaving 9 bases of the junction unmatched. Germline V gene lookup returns CDR1 DFQATT and CDR2 SNEGSKA (reference sequence). The CDR3 spells CSARETKPGQGYNEQFF. The sequenced part of the CDR3 DNA is TGCAGTGCTAGAGAAACTAAGCCGGGACAGGGCTACAATGAG.

This clone appeared a few times. With the read ending 3 residues before the CDR3 end, the germline J gene is used to fill in that end. The V and J genes are TRBV19 and TRBJ1-5, with 9 bases fitting TRBD1. The germline CDR1 and CDR2 sequences are LNHDA and SQIVND (reference sequence). V was pared by 6 bases and J by 0 bases, with 12 bases of the junction left unmatched. This CDR3 region has 18 residues. The covered CDR3 bases are TGTGCCAGTAGCCTATGGGACAGGGAGGGTTATAGCAATCAGCCC. It translates to CASSLWDREGYSNQP. The whole CDR3 protein is CASSLWDREGYSNQPQHF.

This clone came up a few times. The read halts 3 residues ahead of the CDR3 end, with the missing end drawn from the germline J gene. The chain couples TRBV2 to TRBJ2-1, with 11 bases matching TRBD1. The CDR3 runs 16 residues. Germline lookup yields CDR1 SNHLY and CDR2 FYNNEI. The ends lost 4 bases at V and 4 bases at J; junction bases unmatched: 6. CDR3: CASSGLGQGAYNEQFF. The CDR3 DNA, read in part, is TGTGCCAGCAGTGGTCTCGGACAGGGGGCGTACAATGAG.

The table lists this clone with a few counts. The chain's CDR3 is CASSGGFAYGYTF. CDR3 DNA (partial): TGTGCCAGCAGCGGGGGGTTTGCCTATGGC. The chain combines TRBV7-2 with TRBJ1-2, with a possible D match to TRBD1 (5 bases). Read data end 3 residues before the CDR3 end; the end is taken from the germline J gene. The CDR3 has 13 residues. Trimming cost V 5 bases and J 4 bases, with 11 bases left between them. The germline V gene has CDR1 SGHTA and CDR2 FQGNSA.

Concerning this clone: Read coverage stops 3 residues before the CDR3 terminus; the germline J gene supplies the remainder. The chain carries TRBV19 and TRBJ1-1; no clear D gene. This CDR3 contains 14 residues. CDR1 is LNHDA, CDR2 SQIVND, per germline (reference sequence). With 10 bases removed from V and 2 bases from J, the gap between germline ends came to 17 bases. CDR3 amino acids: CATSLVAHNTEAFF. CDR3 DNA (partial): TGTGCCACCTCCCTGGTAGCGCATAACACTGAA. Full variable domain (outside the CDR3, taken from reference TRBV19 and TRBJ1-1): DGGITQSPKYLFRKEGQNVTLSCEQNLNHDAMYWYRQDPGQGLRLIYYSQIVNDFQKGDIAEGYSVSREKKESFPLTVTSAQKNPTAFYLCATSLVAHNTEAFFGQGTRLTVV.

Concerning this clone itself: The CDR3 end is not reached by the read, which stops 3 residues before it; the germline J gene fills it in. The J gene is TRBJ2-3, the V gene TRBV7-6, with a possible D match to TRBD1 (6 bases). CDR1 SGHVS and CDR2 FNYEAQ come from the germline V gene. V shed 4 bases and J shed 1 base, with 18 bases lying between them. CDR3 length: 17 amino acids. Partial CDR3 DNA: TGTGCCAGCAGCTCTGCACCCGCAGGGGTCGGCACAGATACG. Its translation is CASSSAPAGVGTDT. The full CDR3 protein reads CASSSAPAGVGTDTQYF. Looking up the rest from reference TRBV7-6 and TRBJ2-3 gives the full variable domain: GAGVSQSPRYKVTKRGQDVALRCDPISGHVSLYWYRQALGQGPEFLTYFNYEAQQDKSGLPNDRFSAERPEGSISTLTIQRTEQRDSAMYRCASSSAPAGVGTDTQYFGPGTRLTVL.

This clone occurred many times. With the read ending 3 residues before the CDR3 end, the germline J gene is used to fill in that end. The chain is built from TRBV18 and TRBJ1-6; perhaps TRBD1 as D (5 bases). The CDR3 runs 16 residues. The germline V gene has CDR1 KGHSH and CDR2 LQKENI. V was cut by 2 bases and J by 0 bases, with 8 bases left in between. CDR3 residues: CASSPSDSSYNSPLHF. CDR3 bases read: TGTGCCAGCTCACCATCTGACAGCTCCTATAATTCACCC.

This clone was detected a few times. With the read ending 3 residues before the CDR3 end, the germline J gene is used to fill in that end. This chain connects TRBV11-3 to TRBJ2-5, with no clear D. Trimming took off 3 bases at V and 0 bases at J, with 8 bases between the two ends. From germline, CDR1 is SGHNT and CDR2 YENEEA. The CDR3 runs 14 residues. The covered CDR3 bases are TGTGCCAGCAGCTTTTGGAGCGACCAAGAGACC. Its protein is CASSFWSDQET. The complete CDR3 sequence is CASSFWSDQETQYF.

This clone was seen a handful of times. From the germline J gene comes the end of the CDR3, since the read stops 3 residues before it. The chain links TRBV18 to TRBJ2-5; 8 bases are shared with TRBD1. CDR3 length: 15 residues. Germline V lookup: CDR1 KGHSH, CDR2 LQKENI. V was pared by 4 bases and J by 5 bases, with 9 bases of the junction left unmatched. CDR3 sequence reads: CASSHGDRQGETQYF. The CDR3 bases that were read are TGTGCCAGCTCACACGGGGACAGGCAAGGGGAGACC.

This clone was seen many times. The sequenced CDR3 bases are TGTGCCTGGAGTGTCCTTAGACAGGGGAGGAACACTGAA. Translated, it gives CAWSVLRQGRNTE. The full CDR3 protein reads CAWSVLRQGRNTEAFF. The V call is TRBV30, the J call TRBJ1-1; TRBD1 agrees at 8 bases. With the read ending 3 residues before the CDR3 end, the germline J gene is used to fill in that end. CDR1 and CDR2 (germline): GTSNPN, SVGIG (reference sequence). The V and J ends lost 0 bases and 1 base, in that order; junction bases with no gene match: 7. The CDR3 runs to 16 residues.

In regard to this clone: The read ends 3 residues shy of where the CDR3 ends; the end is completed using the germline J gene. The chain combines TRBV20-1 with TRBJ2-7; possible D gene TRBD1, 6 bases. CDR3 length: 14 residues. Trimming removed 5 bases from V and 2 bases from J, with 16 bases in between. CDR1 is DFQATT, CDR2 SNEGSKA, per germline (reference sequence). The CDR3 is CSAPRTGQTYEQYF. CDR3 bases read: TGCAGTGCTCCGAGGACGGGACAAACCTACGAG.

This clone was detected ten times or more. The missing CDR3 end, 3 residues past where the read stops, is filled in from the germline J gene. The J gene is TRBJ2-5, the V gene TRBV19, with 8 bases aligning to TRBD2. The CDR3 sequence is 14 residues long. J gave up 4 bases and V 6 bases, and 7 bases lay outside the gene matches. Germline V lookup: CDR1 LNHDA, CDR2 SQIVND (reference sequence). CDR3 in amino acids: CASSHPGTRETQYF. The covered CDR3 bases are TGTGCCAGTAGCCATCCCGGGACTAGAGAGACC.

In regard to this clone: From the germline J gene comes the end of the CDR3, since the read stops 3 residues before it. The J gene is TRBJ2-7, the V gene TRBV2, with no clear D. V was pared by 8 bases and J by 3 bases, with 8 bases between. CDR3 length equals 11 residues. Germline V CDR1 and CDR2: SNHLY, FYNNEI. The CDR3 region is CASRRHYEQYF. CDR3 bases read: TGTGCCAGCCGGCGGCACTACGAG.

In this sample, this clone turned up a few times. The read falls 3 residues short of the CDR3 end, and the missing part is taken from the germline J gene. The V gene is TRBV19, the J gene TRBJ1-6; 7 nucleotides line up with TRBD1. Trimming at V came to 5 bases and at J to 6 bases, leaving 7 bases not matched to a gene. The CDR3 consists of 15 residues. Germline CDR1 reads LNHDA; CDR2 reads SQIVND (reference sequence). The sequenced CDR3 bases are TGTGCCAGTAGTCAACAGGGGCGAAGTAATTCACCC. This sequence encodes CASSQQGRSNSP. The entire CDR3 is CASSQQGRSNSPLHF.